This TCR beta chain was retrieved from a study of OX40 agonist ivuxolimab in advanced cancers. Sampling times: baseline, cycle 4 day 1, cycle 7 day 1. Deletions cut 2 bases from V and 6 bases from J, with 10 bases between. This CDR3 spans 13 amino acids. Germline CDR1 and CDR2: SGHRS and YFSETQ. The repertoire was sequenced with immunoSEQ multiplex PCR; TCRdb's copy has only in-frame clones and lacks some. The sample carries 61,000 or so clones, 84% recorded once. The chain carries TRBV5-1 and TRBJ2-3; D ambiguous. The source material was CD4+ or CD8+ T cells sorted from blood, sampled in a trial of the OX40 agonist ivuxolimab. The receptor was derived from an adult with an advanced solid tumor such as melanoma, head and neck, liver or kidney cancer. The chain's CDR3 is CASSLFPSDTQYF. The CDR3 nucleotides read TGCGCCAGCAGCTTATTCCCCTCGGATACGCAGTATTTT.